The 2 T cell receptor beta chains below were found in one sample sequenced in a study of blood T cells in healthy people across ages. Next came a second PCR, run for about 7 to 12 cycles, which used a sample-barcoded 5' primer along with a J-beta primer mix. MiXCR, run by TCRdb on the 5' RACE reads, gives a single entry per CDR3 protein. The repertoire has roughly 1,700,000 distinct CDR3 sequences, over 25% of them found once; the top ten carry approximately 7.7%. Sequencing was performed on blood. The receptors derive from a woman younger than 45 in good health.

Remarks on this clonotype: A much larger clone differs by one base, so this may be a read error. The chain carries TRBV29-1 and TRBJ2-7; D may be TRBD2 (6 bases). There are 13 residues in the CDR3. CDR1 is SQVTM, CDR2 ANQGSEA, per germline. The V gene lost 6 bases and the J gene lost 0 bases, with 12 bases spanning the gap. This chain's CDR3 is CSVTGGISYEQYF. CDR3 in DNA: TGCAGCGTAACTGGCGGGATCTCCTACGAGCAGTACTTC.

This chain connects TRBV6-5 to TRBJ2-2, with 7 bases lining up with TRBD1. CDR1 MNHEY and CDR2 SVGAGI come from the germline V gene. Trimming removed 6 bases from V and 0 bases from J; junction bases left unmatched: 4. The CDR3 covers 15 residues. DNA for the CDR3: TGTGCCAGCAGAAGGGACAGACCGAACACCGGGGAGCTGTTTTTT. Translation: CASRRDRPNTGELFF.